The 27 T cell receptor beta chains reported below all come from one sample, sequenced in a study of CD8+ T cells in alopecia areata. Sequencing relied on a cDNA template that was reverse transcribed from extracted RNA. TCRdb keeps only in-frame clones here, not all; method: immunoSEQ multiplex PCR. The table has around 120,000 clones, around 60% seen once. The treatment here: oral pan-JAK inhibitor, 5-10 mg twice daily. The sequencing used CD4+ T cells sorted from blood, collected at week 4, from a patient treated with tofacitinib. These receptors were obtained from a human donor with alopecia areata.

CDR3 region: CASSPYGTNTEAFF. CDR3 nucleotide sequence: TGTGCCAGCTCACCATATGGTACGAACACTGAAGCTTTCTTT. J is TRBJ1-1 and V is TRBV18; D call uncertain. The CDR3 is made up of 14 amino acids. V lost 2 bases to trimming and J lost 1 base, with 8 bases between them. Germline CDR1 is KGHSH and CDR2 is LQKENI.

The rearrangement joins TRBV7-2 to TRBJ2-2; D is unclear. The germline gives CDR1 SGHTA, CDR2 FQGNSA. Between the trimmed V and J ends, which lost 2 bases and 5 bases, there was a span of 9 bases. The CDR3 is 14 amino acids. The CDR3 sequence: CASSLYPETGELFF. CDR3 nucleotides: TGTGCCAGCAGCTTATACCCGGAGACCGGGGAGCTGTTTTTT.

The V call is TRBV6-6, the J call TRBJ2-7; 7 nucleotides agree with TRBD2. The CDR3 runs to 13 residues. The V segment lost 4 bases and the J segment 6 bases; nucleotides outside the gene matches: 6. Germline V lookup: CDR1 MNHNY, CDR2 SVGAGI (reference sequence). The DNA of the CDR3 is TGTGCCAGCAGTTCCTATCTAGCGGCCGAGCAGTACTTC. Protein: CASSSYLAAEQYF.

The V and J genes are TRBV25-1 and TRBJ2-7, with D possibly being TRBD1 (5 bases). This CDR3 region has 15 residues. V was pared by 6 bases and J by 3 bases, with 18 bases between. Per the germline V gene, CDR1 is MGHDK and CDR2 is SYGVNS. CDR3: CASSSVKERGYEQYF. The CDR3 DNA is TGTGCCAGCAGCTCAGTAAAGGAAAGGGGCTACGAGCAGTACTTC.

This chain joins TRBV25-1 and TRBJ2-5; D gene ambiguous. The CDR3 has 11 amino acids. V lost 5 bases and J 3 bases, leaving 4 bases between the germline ends. Germline CDR1 and CDR2: MGHDK and SYGVNS. As DNA, the CDR3 is TGTGCCAGCAGTCTTAAAGAGACCCAGTACTTC. Protein product: CASSLKETQYF. Full variable domain (remainder filled in from reference TRBV25-1 and TRBJ2-5): EADIYQTPRYLVIGTGKKITLECSQTMGHDKMYWYQQDPGMELHLIHYSYGVNSTEKGDLSSESTVSRIRTEHFPLTLESARPSHTSQYLCASSLKETQYFGPGTRLLVL.

The chain is built from TRBV9 and TRBJ1-2; D is uncertain. V lost 5 bases and J 8 bases, leaving 16 bases between the germline ends. Germline CDR1 reads SGDLS; CDR2 reads YYNGEE. This CDR3 has 13 amino acids. Here the CDR3 DNA reads TGTGCCAGCAGGGGGTTTGGCCAGCTAGGCTACACCTTC. It yields the protein CASRGFGQLGYTF. The full variable domain, rest sourced from reference TRBV9 and TRBJ1-2, is DSGVTQTPKHLITATGQRVTLRCSPRSGDLSVYWYQQSLDQGLQFLIQYYNGEERAKGNILERFSAQQFPDLHSELNLSSLELGDSALYFCASRGFGQLGYTFGSGTRLTVV.

J is TRBJ1-1 and V is TRBV19; 9 bases fit TRBD1. Per the germline V gene, CDR1 is LNHDA and CDR2 is SQIVND (reference sequence). V was pared by 7 bases and J by 2 bases, with 20 bases of the junction left unmatched. The CDR3 is 19 residues long. CDR3 loop: CASTDFPLFLGQGNTEAFF. Here the CDR3 DNA reads TGTGCCAGTACGGATTTCCCCCTTTTTCTGGGACAGGGAAACACTGAAGCTTTCTTT.

The genes are TRBV15 and TRBJ2-7; 7 bases are a match to TRBD2. Losses at the gene ends were 4 bases for V and 6 bases for J; bases not matched to a gene: 18. The CDR3 is made up of 17 amino acids. The germline V gene has CDR1 LNHNV and CDR2 YYDKDF (reference sequence). Here the CDR3 reads CATSTFQNTWEGREQYF. Written as DNA, the CDR3 is TGTGCCACCAGCACCTTCCAAAATACATGGGAGGGCCGCGAGCAGTACTTC.

The V gene is TRBV30, the J gene TRBJ1-1; unclear D gene. The CDR3 has 14 amino acids. Trimming pared 5 bases from V and 2 bases from J, leaving 15 bases between. The germline CDR1 and CDR2 sequences are GTSNPN and SVGIG (reference sequence). The CDR3 sequence is CAWVFFGANTEAFF. CDR3 coding DNA: TGTGCCTGGGTTTTCTTTGGAGCAAACACTGAAGCTTTCTTT.

V usage is TRBV4-2 and J usage is TRBJ1-1; TRBD1 aligns across 7 bases. With V trimmed by 5 bases and J by 2 bases, 2 bases remained unmatched. The CDR3 runs to 13 residues. Per the germline V gene, CDR1 is LGHNA and CDR2 is YNFKEQ. DNA of the CDR3: TGTGCCAGCAGCGGGACAGTCAACACTGAAGCTTTCTTT. Protein product: CASSGTVNTEAFF.

The chain links TRBV11-1 to TRBJ2-7, with 9 bases aligning to TRBD1. This CDR3 has 15 amino acids. J lost 4 bases, V lost 5 bases, and 9 bases had no gene match. In germline, CDR1 is SGHAT, CDR2 FQDESV (reference sequence). The CDR3 nucleotides are TGTGCCAGCAGCACCGGACAGGGGCCAATATACGAGCAGTACTTC. This encodes CASSTGQGPIYEQYF.

The J gene is TRBJ1-5, the V gene TRBV6-6; 9 bases line up with TRBD1. The germline V gene encodes CDR1 MNHNY and CDR2 SVGAGI (reference sequence). V trimming: 5 bases; J trimming: 5 bases; junction bases outside the gene matches: 4. The CDR3 extends over 14 amino acids. The CDR3 DNA follows: TGTGCCAGCAGTAGCCGGGACAGGGATCAGCCCCAGCATTTT. Translation: CASSSRDRDQPQHF.

This chain links TRBV28 with TRBJ1-2, with D perhaps TRBD1 (6 bases). This CDR3 contains 12 residues. The V end was cut by 8 bases, the J end by 7 bases, with 14 bases between. Germline CDR1 MDHEN, CDR2 SYDVKM. The CDR3 loop reads CASFDRSSGYTF. The CDR3 bases are TGTGCCAGCTTCGACAGGTCGAGTGGCTACACCTTC.

The chain has TRBV7-9 and TRBJ1-1; possibly TRBD1 for D (5 bases). This CDR3 has 13 amino acids. Germline assignment: CDR1 SEHNR and CDR2 FQNEAQ (reference sequence). V was pared by 0 bases and J by 8 bases, with 10 bases between. CDR3 residues: CASSLAQAPEAFF. The CDR3 region has the DNA TGTGCCAGCAGCTTAGCACAGGCCCCCGAAGCTTTCTTT.

The chain joins TRBV4-3 to TRBJ2-5, with 7 bases lining up with TRBD2. The CDR3 sequence is 17 residues long. V trimming: 5 bases; J trimming: 2 bases; junction bases outside the gene matches: 14. Per the germline V gene, CDR1 is LGHNA and CDR2 is YSLEER. The CDR3 spells CASSRQLAEERQETQYF. The CDR3 DNA reads as TGCGCCAGCAGCAGGCAGCTAGCGGAAGAGCGGCAAGAGACCCAGTACTTC.

J is TRBJ2-1 and V is TRBV6-6; 9 bases match TRBD2. Germline lookup yields CDR1 MNHNY and CDR2 SVGAGI (reference sequence). V trimming: 6 bases; J trimming: 6 bases; junction bases outside the gene matches: 9. The CDR3 consists of 15 residues. The DNA of the CDR3 is TGTGCCAGCAGCACACCGGGACTAGCCGTCAATGAGCAGTTCTTC. Encoded protein: CASSTPGLAVNEQFF.

The chain is built from TRBV9 and TRBJ2-3; D gene uncertain. The CDR3 is 15 residues long. V gave up 0 bases and J gave up 8 bases, with 16 bases separating them. Germline assignment: CDR1 SGDLS and CDR2 YYNGEE. The DNA of the CDR3 is TGTGCCAGCAGCGTAGCTTTCACCCCTGGTGGTACGCAGTATTTT. This sequence encodes CASSVAFTPGGTQYF.

This clone turned up a few times. This sequence joins TRBV29-1 and TRBJ2-5, with 9 positions matching TRBD2. The V gene's germline CDR1 is SQVTM and CDR2 ANQGSEA. The CDR3 runs to 14 residues. Trimming at V came to 7 bases and at J to 2 bases, leaving 8 bases not matched to a gene. The CDR3 nucleotides are TGCAGCGCCTCGGCTAGCGGGATGCAAGAGACCCAGTACTTC. Its protein is CSASASGMQETQYF. Full variable domain (outside the CDR3, taken from reference TRBV29-1 and TRBJ2-5): SAVISQKPSRDICQRGTSLTIQCQVDSQVTMMFWYRQQPGQSLTLIATANQGSEATYESGFVIDKFPISRPNLTFSTLTVSNMSPEDSSIYLCSASASGMQETQYFGPGTRLLVL.

This rearrangement joins TRBV4-1 to TRBJ2-4; TRBD2 is a possible D gene (5 bases). CDR1 and CDR2 from the germline V gene are MGHRA and YSYEKL. V lost 7 bases to trimming and J lost 8 bases, with 18 bases between them. The CDR3 has 14 residues. CDR3 in DNA: TGCGCCAGCAATGATGGCCGGGGAAACGACATTCAGTACTTC. It encodes CASNDGRGNDIQYF.

By its share, this clone is medium-sized. The genes are TRBV28 and TRBJ2-7; no reliable D call. The CDR3 is 13 amino acids. The V end lost 5 bases, the J end lost 6 bases, and 14 bases lay between the germline ends. Per the germline V gene, CDR1 is MDHEN and CDR2 is SYDVKM. The CDR3 nucleotides are TGTGCCAGCAGTCCATACGCGAAGGGCGAGCAGTACTTC. Protein sequence: CASSPYAKGEQYF.

J is TRBJ2-5 and V is TRBV29-1, with unresolved D. V lost 1 base and J lost 1, with 4 bases in between. The CDR3 extends over 12 amino acids. CDR1 SQVTM and CDR2 ANQGSEA come from the germline V gene. The CDR3 loop reads CSVEGIQETQYF. In DNA form, the CDR3 reads TGCAGCGTTGAAGGGATCCAAGAGACCCAGTACTTC.

V is TRBV29-1 and J is TRBJ2-2; TRBD1 matches at 9 bases. V shed 6 bases and J 6 bases; nucleotides not matched to a gene: 5. The germline gives CDR1 SQVTM, CDR2 ANQGSEA. The CDR3 contains 13 residues. For the CDR3, the DNA is TGCAGCGTGGACAGGGGCGGCGCCGGGGAGCTGTTTTTT. It yields the protein CSVDRGGAGELFF.

The rearrangement uses TRBV29-1 and TRBJ1-1; D ambiguous. V was cut by 8 bases and J by 1 base, with 8 bases left in between. This CDR3 region has 11 residues. Looked up from germline, CDR1 is SQVTM and CDR2 is ANQGSEA. The DNA for the CDR3 is TGCAGCCTGACGTGGAACACTGAAGCTTTCTTT. Translating gives CSLTWNTEAFF.

The chain uses TRBV29-1 and TRBJ1-1; 9 bases match TRBD1. V lost 7 bases, J lost 4 bases, and 7 bases stayed unmatched. This CDR3 is 13 amino acids long. The germline V gene encodes CDR1 SQVTM and CDR2 ANQGSEA. The CDR3 nucleotides read TGCAGCGAGCGAGACAGGGGGTTCACTGAAGCTTTCTTT. Amino acids: CSERDRGFTEAFF.

The rearrangement uses TRBV4-1 and TRBJ2-5; the D is unclear. V lost 5 bases to trimming and J lost 1 base, with 8 bases between them. The CDR3 length is 13 residues. Per the germline V gene, CDR1 is MGHRA and CDR2 is YSYEKL. The CDR3, as DNA: TGCGCCAGCAGCAGGACGGTCCAAGAGACCCAGTACTTC. Protein product: CASSRTVQETQYF.

The rearrangement links TRBV29-1 to TRBJ2-7; unclear D gene. Germline V gene data show CDR1 as SQVTM and CDR2 as ANQGSEA. The V end was cut by 3 bases, the J end by 0 bases, with 9 bases between. The CDR3 has 13 amino acids. The chain's CDR3 is CSVDKAGSYEQYF. Written as DNA, the CDR3 is TGCAGCGTTGATAAGGCAGGCTCCTACGAGCAGTACTTC.

J is TRBJ2-5 and V is TRBV30, with D maybe TRBD1 (6 bases). The CDR3 sequence is 13 residues long. Germline loops: CDR1 GTSNPN, CDR2 SVGIG (reference sequence). Trimming removed 0 bases from V and 5 bases from J, with 10 bases in between. The CDR3 sequence: CAWSVYRVETQYF. The CDR3 DNA sequence: TGTGCCTGGAGTGTATACAGGGTGGAGACCCAGTACTTC.